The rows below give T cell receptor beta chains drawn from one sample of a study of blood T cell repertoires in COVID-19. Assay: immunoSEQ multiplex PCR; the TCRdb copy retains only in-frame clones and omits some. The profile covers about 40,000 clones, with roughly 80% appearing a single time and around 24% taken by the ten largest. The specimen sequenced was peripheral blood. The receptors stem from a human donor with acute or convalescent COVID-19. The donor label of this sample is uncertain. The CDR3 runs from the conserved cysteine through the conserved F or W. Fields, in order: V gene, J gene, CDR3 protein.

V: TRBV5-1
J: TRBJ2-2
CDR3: CASSLKPTGGTGELFF

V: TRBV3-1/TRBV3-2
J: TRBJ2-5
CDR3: CASSQGQGVGETQYF

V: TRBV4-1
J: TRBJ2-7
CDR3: CASSQGGSYEQYF

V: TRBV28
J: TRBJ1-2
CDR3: CASSLGRMNYGYTF

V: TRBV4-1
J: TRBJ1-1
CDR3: CASSQDWGRGTEAFF

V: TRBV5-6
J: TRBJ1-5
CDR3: CASSLEGGAGQPQHF

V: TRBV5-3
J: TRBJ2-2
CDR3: CARSLDRGAGELFF

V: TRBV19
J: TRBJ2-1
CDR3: CASSIGRGLAVGNEQFF

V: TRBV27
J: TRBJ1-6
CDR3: CASTPGGQLNSPLHF

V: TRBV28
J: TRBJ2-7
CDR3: CASKGRSPSRPYEQYF

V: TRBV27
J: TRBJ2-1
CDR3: CASKLGTSGHNEQFF

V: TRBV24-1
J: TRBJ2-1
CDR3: CATSDSTLISGKDYNEQFF

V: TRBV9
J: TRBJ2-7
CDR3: CASSVGFSSGTYEQYF

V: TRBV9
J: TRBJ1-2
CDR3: CASSPGTGANYGYTF

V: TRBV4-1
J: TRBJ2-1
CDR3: CASSQVPRGSNNEQFF

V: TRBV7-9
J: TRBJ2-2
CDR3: CASDSSGTGELFF

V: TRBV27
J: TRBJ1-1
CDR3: CASSSRGAGANTEAFF

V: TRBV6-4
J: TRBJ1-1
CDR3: CASSASTGNTEAFF

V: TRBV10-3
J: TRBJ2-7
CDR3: CAISESTGNKDEQYF

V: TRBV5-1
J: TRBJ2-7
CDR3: CASSFSGAYEQYF

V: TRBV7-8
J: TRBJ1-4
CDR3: CASSLGGTPGEKLFF

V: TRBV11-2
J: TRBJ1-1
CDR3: CASSLYPGQGNTEAFF

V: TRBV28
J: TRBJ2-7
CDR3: CASSRAGGQGEQYF

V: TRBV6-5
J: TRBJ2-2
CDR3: CASVAGDNTGELFF

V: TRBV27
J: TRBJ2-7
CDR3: CASSPDYYEQYF

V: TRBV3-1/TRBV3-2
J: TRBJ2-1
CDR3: CASSQQGPPFF

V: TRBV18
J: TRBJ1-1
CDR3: CASSPQGGWAEAFF

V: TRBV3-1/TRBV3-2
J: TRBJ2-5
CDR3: CASSPGTMRETQYF

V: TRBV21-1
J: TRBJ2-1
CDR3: CASRKHAGRRYLYNEQFF

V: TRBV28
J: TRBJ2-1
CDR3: CASTPGQFLNPPYNEQFF

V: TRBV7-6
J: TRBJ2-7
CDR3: CASSLEAGRYGEQYF

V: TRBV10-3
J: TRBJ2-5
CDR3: CAISETEETQYF

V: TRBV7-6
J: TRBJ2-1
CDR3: CASSSPASGGFSNEQFF

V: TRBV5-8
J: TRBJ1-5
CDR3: CASSSGYRDGSNQPQHF

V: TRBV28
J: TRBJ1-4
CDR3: CASSSQTGSGEKLFF

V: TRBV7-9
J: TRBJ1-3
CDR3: CASSRGEDTIYF

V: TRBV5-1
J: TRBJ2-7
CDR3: CASSQSGSGYEQYF

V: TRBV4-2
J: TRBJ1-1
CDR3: CASSQEAGNTEAFF

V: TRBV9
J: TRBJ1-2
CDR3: CASSVEQGAFGYTF

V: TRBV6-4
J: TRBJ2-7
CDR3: CASSDSRGNLYEQYF

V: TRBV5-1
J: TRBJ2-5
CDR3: CASSEGTPGRETQYF

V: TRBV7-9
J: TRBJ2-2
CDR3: CASSLERRLPYGELFF

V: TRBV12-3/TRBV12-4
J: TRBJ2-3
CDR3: CASSVGWDTQYF

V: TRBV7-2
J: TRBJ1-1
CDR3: CASSLVGQGAMNTEAFF

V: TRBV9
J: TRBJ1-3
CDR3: CASSVGLGANTIYF

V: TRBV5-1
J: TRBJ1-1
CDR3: CASSPGQSAEAFF

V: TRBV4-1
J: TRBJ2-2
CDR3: CASSSKNTGELFF

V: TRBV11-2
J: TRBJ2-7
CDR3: CASSPVWRGDYEQYF

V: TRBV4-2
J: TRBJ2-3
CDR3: CASSQGLAGTSTDTQYF

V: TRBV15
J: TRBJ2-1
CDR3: CATSRGVDSFNEQFF

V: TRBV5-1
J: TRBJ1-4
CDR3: CASSLEGTSWEKLFF

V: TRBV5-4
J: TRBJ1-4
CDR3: CASSSGTEEKLFF

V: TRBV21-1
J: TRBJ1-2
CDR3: CARRGQGAGFGYTF

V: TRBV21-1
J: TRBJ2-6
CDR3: CASSPPVSGANVLTF

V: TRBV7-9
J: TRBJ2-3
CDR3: CASSLAVGAQDTQYF